These T cell receptor beta chains were read from a single sample in a study of shared clonotypes between healthy human individuals. Generated by immunoSEQ multiplex PCR, the TCRdb table keeps only in-frame clones and is missing some. Counted here are 2 million to 2.5 million clones, almost 96% occurring once; the ten biggest clones make up 0.1% to 0.15%. Input material: naive CD4+ T cells sorted from blood. The receptors were sampled from a man between 18 and 35 years old in good health. CDR3s include the opening cysteine and the closing phenylalanine or tryptophan. A D gene is named only where the DNA matches it firmly. Clone size appears in some rows only: once, few, many, or a class for an expanded clone.

v_gene	d_gene	j_gene	abundance	CDR3nt	CDR3aa
TRBV10-3	-	TRBJ2-1	-	TGTGCCATCAGTGAGTCGGGTTTTGGGAATGAGCAGTTCTTC	CAISESGFGNEQFF
TRBV9	TRBD2	TRBJ2-3	-	TGTGCCAGCAGCGTTAGTAGCGGGTTCACAGATACGCAGTATTTT	CASSVSSGFTDTQYF
TRBV30	-	TRBJ2-2	-	TGTGCCTGGAGTCCGTTCGAGGGGGAGCTGTTTTTT	CAWSPFEGELFF
TRBV10-3	-	TRBJ1-4	-	TGTGCCATCAGTGAGCTCGGGGGTACTAATGAAAAACTGTTTTTT	CAISELGGTNEKLFF
TRBV2	TRBD1	TRBJ1-5	-	TGTGCCAGCAGTTCGGACAGGGGGCTTAAGGGAAACCAGCCCCAGCATTTT	CASSSDRGLKGNQPQHF
TRBV7-9	-	TRBJ1-6	-	TGTGCCCTCGGGGAGGCAGGGACATCCTATAATTCACCCCTCCACTTT	CALGEAGTSYNSPLHF
TRBV5-1	TRBD1	TRBJ1-2	-	TGCGCCAGCAGCTTGGATCCGGGACAGGGGAGCGGCTACACCTTC	CASSLDPGQGSGYTF
TRBV6-8	-	TRBJ2-1	-	TGTGCCAGCAGCCCCGCCCATGAGCAGTTCTTC	CASSPAHEQFF
TRBV10-1	TRBD1	TRBJ2-2	-	TGCGCCAGCAGCCGACAGGGTGGCGGGGAGCTGTTTTTT	CASSRQGGGELFF
TRBV20-1	-	TRBJ2-5	-	TGCAGTGCTATCTCGGAGACCCAGTACTTC	CSAISETQYF
TRBV28	-	TRBJ1-4	-	TGTGCCGCGGCTAATGAAAAACTGTTTTTT	CAAANEKLFF
TRBV6-5	TRBD1	TRBJ1-2	-	TGTGCCAGCAGTGCCGGGACAGGGGCATACACCTTC	CASSAGTGAYTF
TRBV10-2	TRBD2	TRBJ2-1	-	TGCGCCAGCAGTGAACTAGCGAATGAGCAGTTCTTC	CASSELANEQFF
TRBV25-1	-	TRBJ1-2	few	TGTGCCAGCAGTGTCAGCGCATACTATGGCTACACCTTC	CASSVSAYYGYTF
TRBV28	TRBD1	TRBJ2-7	-	TGTGCCAGCAGTTTCTTCGGGACAGGGCTCTACGAGCAGTACTTC	CASSFFGTGLYEQYF
TRBV6-6	-	TRBJ1-5	few	TGTGCCAGCAGTTACCCCGTTCAGGGGTTGGATCAGCCCCAGCATTTT	CASSYPVQGLDQPQHF
TRBV25-1	TRBD2	TRBJ2-1	-	TGTGCCAGCAGTCCTAGGCCTAGCGGGGTCTCCTACAATGAGCAGTTCTTC	CASSPRPSGVSYNEQFF
TRBV28	TRBD2	TRBJ2-7	-	TGTGCCAGCAGAAGAGCGGGGGCAAGCTACGAGCAGTACTTC	CASRRAGASYEQYF
TRBV7-9	-	TRBJ1-2	-	TGTGCCAGCAGCTCCTCCCGAGGGGCGAATGGCTACACCTTC	CASSSSRGANGYTF
TRBV5-1	-	TRBJ2-2	-	TGCGCCAGCAGCCTGGTCAGTGGCGGGGAGCTGTTTTTT	CASSLVSGGELFF
TRBV28	TRBD1	TRBJ1-3	-	TGTGCCAGCACCTCACAAGGGACAGTCGGAAACACCATATATTTT	CASTSQGTVGNTIYF
TRBV27	TRBD2	TRBJ2-3	-	TGTGCCAGCTCCCTGGGAGGACTAGACACAGATACGCAGTATTTT	CASSLGGLDTDTQYF
TRBV7-2	-	TRBJ2-1	-	TGTGCCAGCAGCTTATGGGTCAATGAGCAGTTCTTC	CASSLWVNEQFF
TRBV6-1	-	TRBJ1-5	once	TGTGCCAGCAGTACAGGGAAGACGAGTCAGCCCCAGCATTTT	CASSTGKTSQPQHF
TRBV2	-	TRBJ2-7	-	TGTGCCAGCAGAGCGACAAGCCACGTGCAGTACTTC	CASRATSHVQYF
TRBV27	TRBD1	TRBJ2-3	-	TGTGCCAGCAGTTTATACCCAGGGGGCTATACGCAGTATTTT	CASSLYPGGYTQYF
TRBV5-1	-	TRBJ2-7	-	TGCGCCAGCAGCTTGGGGAGCCCGCCGGGGGAGCAGTACTTC	CASSLGSPPGEQYF
TRBV6-1	-	TRBJ1-4	-	TGTGCCAGCAGTGAGATAGGGGAAGAAAAACTGTTTTTT	CASSEIGEEKLFF
TRBV11-2	-	TRBJ1-2	-	TGTGCCAGCAGCTTTACGAATCAGGGCGCCAACTATGGCTACACCTTC	CASSFTNQGANYGYTF
TRBV18	-	TRBJ1-1	once	TGTGCCAGCTCACCCTTCACCATGGGACAGAACACTGAAGCTTTCTTT	CASSPFTMGQNTEAFF